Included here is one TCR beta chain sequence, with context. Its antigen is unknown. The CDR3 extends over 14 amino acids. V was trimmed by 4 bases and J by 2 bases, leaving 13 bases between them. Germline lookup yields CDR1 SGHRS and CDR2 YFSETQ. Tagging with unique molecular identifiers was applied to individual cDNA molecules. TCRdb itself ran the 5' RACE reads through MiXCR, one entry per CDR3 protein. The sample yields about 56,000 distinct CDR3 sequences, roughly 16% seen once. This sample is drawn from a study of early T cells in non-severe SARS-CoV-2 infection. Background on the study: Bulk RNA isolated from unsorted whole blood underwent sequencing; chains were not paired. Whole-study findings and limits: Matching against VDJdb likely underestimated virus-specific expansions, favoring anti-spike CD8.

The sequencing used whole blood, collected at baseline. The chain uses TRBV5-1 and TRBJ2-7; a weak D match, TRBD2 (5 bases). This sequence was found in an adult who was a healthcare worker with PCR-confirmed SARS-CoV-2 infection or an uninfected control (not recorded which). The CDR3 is CASSPSPGTYEQYF. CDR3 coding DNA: TGCGCCAGCAGCCCCTCGCCGGGGACCTACGAGCAGTACTTC.